The present T cell receptor beta chain was sequenced within a study of T cell repertoires in cytomegalovirus infection. Across the study: Public TCR beta signatures indicated both CMV infection and matching HLA type.

Findings and limits, study-wide: Identification of carriers of CMV plus the relevant HLA was performed using cumulative public TCR beta family frequency. Clonotype analysis showed dominance of the ex vivo response by HLA-C-restricted CMV-specific TCR beta clonotypes.

This clonotype has more than one count but fewer than ten. Its antigen remains unknown. One entry per CDR3 protein, called by TCRdb with MiXCR from the reads. This table has 450,000 to 650,000 distinct CDR3 sequences, roughly 29% appearing once. The clonotype comes from a human donor in good health (CMV status not recorded). Some clones in this sample may be carry-over from other donors' samples. The material sequenced was PBMCs.

The CDR3 spells CASSLGGAGLNTEAFF. The CDR3 region has the DNA TGTGCCAGCAGCCTAGGGGGGGCCGGCCTCAACACTGAAGCTTTCTTT. The V gene is TRBV7-9, the J gene TRBJ1-1; TRBD1 might be the D (6 bases). CDR1 is SEHNR and CDR2 is FQNEAQ in the germline V gene (reference sequence). The CDR3 spans 16 residues. Trimming left V 5 bases short and J 2 bases short, with 18 bases between.